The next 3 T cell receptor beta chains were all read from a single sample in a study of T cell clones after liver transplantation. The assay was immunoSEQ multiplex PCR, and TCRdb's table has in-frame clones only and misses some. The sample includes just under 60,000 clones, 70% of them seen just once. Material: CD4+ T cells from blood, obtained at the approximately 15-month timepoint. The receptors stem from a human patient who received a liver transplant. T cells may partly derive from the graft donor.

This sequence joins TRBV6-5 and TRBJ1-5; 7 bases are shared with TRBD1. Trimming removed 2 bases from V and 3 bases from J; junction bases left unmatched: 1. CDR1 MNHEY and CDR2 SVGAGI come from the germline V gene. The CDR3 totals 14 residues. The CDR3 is CASSYDRVNQPQHF. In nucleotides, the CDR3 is TGTGCCAGCAGTTACGACAGGGTCAATCAGCCCCAGCATTTT.

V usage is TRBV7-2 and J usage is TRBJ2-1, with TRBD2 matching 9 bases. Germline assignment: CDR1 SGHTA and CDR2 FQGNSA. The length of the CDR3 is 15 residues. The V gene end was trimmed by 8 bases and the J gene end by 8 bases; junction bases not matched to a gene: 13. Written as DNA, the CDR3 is TGTGCCAGCTGCCTAGTAGGGACTAGCATCGATGAGCAGTTCTTC. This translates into CASCLVGTSIDEQFF.

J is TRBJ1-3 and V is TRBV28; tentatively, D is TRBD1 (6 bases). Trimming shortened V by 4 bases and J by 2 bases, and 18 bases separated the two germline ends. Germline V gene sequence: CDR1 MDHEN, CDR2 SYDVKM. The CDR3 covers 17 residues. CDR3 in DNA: TGTGCCAGCAGTTCTCTACCGGGGGGGCACACTGGAAACACCATATATTTT. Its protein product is CASSSLPGGHTGNTIYF.